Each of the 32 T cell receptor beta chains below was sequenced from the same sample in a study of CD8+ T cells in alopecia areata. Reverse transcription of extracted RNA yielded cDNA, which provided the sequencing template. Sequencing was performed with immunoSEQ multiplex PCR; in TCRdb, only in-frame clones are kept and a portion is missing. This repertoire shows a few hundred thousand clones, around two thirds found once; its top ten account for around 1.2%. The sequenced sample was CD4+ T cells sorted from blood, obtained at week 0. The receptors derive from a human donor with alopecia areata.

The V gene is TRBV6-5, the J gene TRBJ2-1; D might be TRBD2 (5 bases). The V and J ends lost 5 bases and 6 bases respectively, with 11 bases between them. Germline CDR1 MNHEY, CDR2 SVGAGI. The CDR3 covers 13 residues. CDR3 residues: CASSRTAPNEQFF. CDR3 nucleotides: TGTGCCAGCAGTCGGACTGCCCCCAATGAGCAGTTCTTC.

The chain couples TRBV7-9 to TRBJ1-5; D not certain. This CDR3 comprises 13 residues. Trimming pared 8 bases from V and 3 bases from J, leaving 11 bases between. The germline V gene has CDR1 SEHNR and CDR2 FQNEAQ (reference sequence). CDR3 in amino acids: CASGPGSNQPQHF. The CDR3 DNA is TGTGCCAGCGGCCCCGGGTCCAATCAGCCCCAGCATTTT. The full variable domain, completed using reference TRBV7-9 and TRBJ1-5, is DTGVSQNPRHKITKRGQNVTFRCDPISEHNRLYWYRQTLGQGPEFLTYFQNEAQLEKSRLLSDRFSAERPKGSFSTLEIQRTEQGDSAMYLCASGPGSNQPQHFGDGTRLSIL.

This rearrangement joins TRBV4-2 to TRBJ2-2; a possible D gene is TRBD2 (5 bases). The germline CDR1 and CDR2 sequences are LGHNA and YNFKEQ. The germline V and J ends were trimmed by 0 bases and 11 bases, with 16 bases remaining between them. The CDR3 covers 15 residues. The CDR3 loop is CASSQDSQADRELFF. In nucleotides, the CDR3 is TGTGCCAGCAGCCAAGATTCTCAAGCGGACCGTGAGCTGTTTTTT.

The CDR3 region is CASRRTGNSPLHF. DNA of the CDR3: TGTGCCAGCAGACGCACAGGGAATTCACCCCTCCACTTT. The J gene is TRBJ1-6, the V gene TRBV14, with a possible D match to TRBD1 (6 bases). The germline V gene encodes CDR1 SGHDN and CDR2 FVKESK. This CDR3 has 13 residues. Trimming removed 6 bases from V and 7 bases from J, with 10 bases in between. The entire variable domain, with the rest obtained from reference TRBV14 and TRBJ1-6, is as follows: EAGVTQFPSHSVIEKGQTVTLRCDPISGHDNLYWYRRVMGKEIKFLLHFVKESKQDESGMPNNRFLAERTGGTYSTLKVQPAELEDSGVYFCASRRTGNSPLHFGNGTRLTVT.

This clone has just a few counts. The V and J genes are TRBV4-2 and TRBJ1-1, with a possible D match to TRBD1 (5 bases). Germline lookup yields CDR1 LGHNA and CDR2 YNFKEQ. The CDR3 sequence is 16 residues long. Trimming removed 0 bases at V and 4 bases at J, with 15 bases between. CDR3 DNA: TGTGCCAGCAGCCAAGAAGGGGCCAGTTTGCGCACTGAAGCTTTCTTT. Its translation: CASSQEGASLRTEAFF.

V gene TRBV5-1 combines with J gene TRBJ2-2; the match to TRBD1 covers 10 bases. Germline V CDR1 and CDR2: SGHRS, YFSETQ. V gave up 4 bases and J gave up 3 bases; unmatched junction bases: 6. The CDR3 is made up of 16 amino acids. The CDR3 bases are TGCGCCAGCAGCCACAAGACAGGGGGCGACACCGGGGAGCTGTTTTTT. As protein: CASSHKTGGDTGELFF.

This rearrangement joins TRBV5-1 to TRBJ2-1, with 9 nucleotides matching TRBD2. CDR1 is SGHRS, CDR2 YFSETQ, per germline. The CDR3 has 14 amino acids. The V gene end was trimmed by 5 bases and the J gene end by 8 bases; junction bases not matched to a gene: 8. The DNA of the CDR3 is TGCGCCAGCAGTTCGACTAGCGGCTCAGATGAGCAGTTCTTC. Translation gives CASSSTSGSDEQFF.

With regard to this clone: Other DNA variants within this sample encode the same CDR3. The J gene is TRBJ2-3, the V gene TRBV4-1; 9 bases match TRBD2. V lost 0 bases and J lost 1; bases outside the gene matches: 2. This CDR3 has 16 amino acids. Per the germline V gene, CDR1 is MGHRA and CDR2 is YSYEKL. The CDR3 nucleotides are TGCGCCAGCAGCCAAGAATTAGCGGGGGGCACAGATACGCAGTATTTT. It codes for CASSQELAGGTDTQYF.

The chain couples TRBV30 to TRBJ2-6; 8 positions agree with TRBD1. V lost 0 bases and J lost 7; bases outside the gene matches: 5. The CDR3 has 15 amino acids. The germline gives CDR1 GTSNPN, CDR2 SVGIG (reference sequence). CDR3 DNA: TGTGCCTGGAGTGTAGCCGGACAGGGAGCCAACGTCCTGACTTTC. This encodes CAWSVAGQGANVLTF.

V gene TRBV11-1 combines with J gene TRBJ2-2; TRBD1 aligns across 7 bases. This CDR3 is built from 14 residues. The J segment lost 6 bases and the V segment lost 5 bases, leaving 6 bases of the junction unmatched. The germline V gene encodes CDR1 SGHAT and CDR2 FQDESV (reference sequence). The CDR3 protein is CASSPNRGAGELFF. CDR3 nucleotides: TGTGCCAGCAGCCCAAACAGGGGAGCCGGGGAGCTGTTTTTT.

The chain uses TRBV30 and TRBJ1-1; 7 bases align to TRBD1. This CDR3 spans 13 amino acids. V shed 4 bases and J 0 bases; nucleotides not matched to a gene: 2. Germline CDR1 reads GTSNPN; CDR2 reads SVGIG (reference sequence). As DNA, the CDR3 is TGTGCCTGGACCAGGGGGATGAACACTGAAGCTTTCTTT. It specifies CAWTRGMNTEAFF.

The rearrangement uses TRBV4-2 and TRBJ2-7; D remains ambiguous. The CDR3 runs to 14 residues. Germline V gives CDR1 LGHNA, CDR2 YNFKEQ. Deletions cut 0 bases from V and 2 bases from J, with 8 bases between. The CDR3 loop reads CASSQDLAPYEQYF. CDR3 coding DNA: TGTGCCAGCAGCCAAGATTTGGCTCCCTACGAGCAGTACTTC.

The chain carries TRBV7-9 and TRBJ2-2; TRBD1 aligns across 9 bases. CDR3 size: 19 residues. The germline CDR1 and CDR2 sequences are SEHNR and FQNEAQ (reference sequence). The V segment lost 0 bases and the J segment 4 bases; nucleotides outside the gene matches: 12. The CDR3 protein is CASSLAGSPGQGSTGELFF. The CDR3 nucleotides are TGTGCCAGCAGCTTAGCGGGTTCGCCTGGACAGGGGAGCACCGGGGAGCTGTTTTTT.

The CDR3 DNA reads TGTGCCAGCAGCGGCCGGGACAGGGTCTCCTACGAGCAGTACTTC. It yields the protein CASSGRDRVSYEQYF. The rearrangement joins TRBV5-6 to TRBJ2-7; 9 nucleotides align to TRBD1. The CDR3 is 15 residues long. The V segment lost 4 bases and the J segment 0 bases; nucleotides outside the gene matches: 5. Germline CDR1 is SGHDT and CDR2 is YYEEEE.

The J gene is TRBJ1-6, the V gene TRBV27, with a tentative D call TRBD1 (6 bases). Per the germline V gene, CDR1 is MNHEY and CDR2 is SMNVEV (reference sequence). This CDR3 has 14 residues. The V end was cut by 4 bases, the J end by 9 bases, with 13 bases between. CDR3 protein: CASSSTSRGSPLHF. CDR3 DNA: TGTGCCAGCAGTTCGACCAGCAGGGGTTCACCCCTCCACTTT.

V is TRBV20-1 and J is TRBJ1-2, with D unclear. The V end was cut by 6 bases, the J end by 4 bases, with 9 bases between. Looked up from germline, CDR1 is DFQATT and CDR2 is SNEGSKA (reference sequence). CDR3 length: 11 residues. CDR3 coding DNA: TGCAGTGCCCGGGAGCTCTATGGCTACACCTTC. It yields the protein CSARELYGYTF.

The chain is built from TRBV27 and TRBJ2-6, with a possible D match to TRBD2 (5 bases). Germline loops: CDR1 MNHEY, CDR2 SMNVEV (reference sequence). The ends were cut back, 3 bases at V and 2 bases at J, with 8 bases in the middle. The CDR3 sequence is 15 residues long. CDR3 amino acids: CASSFRGPGANVLTF. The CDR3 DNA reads TGTGCCAGCAGTTTTAGAGGGCCTGGGGCCAACGTCCTGACTTTC.

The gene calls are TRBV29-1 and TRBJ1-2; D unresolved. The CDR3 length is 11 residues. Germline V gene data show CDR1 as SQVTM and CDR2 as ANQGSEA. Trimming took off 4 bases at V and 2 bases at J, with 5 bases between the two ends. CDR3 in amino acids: CSVAVNYGYTF. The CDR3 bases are TGCAGCGTTGCGGTGAACTATGGCTACACCTTC.

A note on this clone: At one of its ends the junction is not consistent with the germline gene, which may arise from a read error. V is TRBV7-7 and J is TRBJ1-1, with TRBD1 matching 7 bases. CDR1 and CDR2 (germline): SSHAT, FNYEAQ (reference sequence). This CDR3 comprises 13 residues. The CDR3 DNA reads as TGTGCTAGCAGCCTGGACAGGAAAACTGAAGCTTTCTTT. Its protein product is CASSLDRKTEAFF.

CDR3 residues: CASSLVQEPGGYTF. In nucleotides, the CDR3 is TGTGCCAGCAGCTTGGTGCAGGAGCCCGGGGGCTACACCTTC. The V and J genes are TRBV5-6 and TRBJ1-2; D not certain. The ends were cut back, 0 bases at V and 8 bases at J, with 14 bases in the middle. The CDR3 runs 14 residues. The V gene's germline CDR1 is SGHDT and CDR2 YYEEEE. Looking up the rest from reference TRBV5-6 and TRBJ1-2 gives the full variable domain: DAGVTQSPTHLIKTRGQQVTLRCSPKSGHDTVSWYQQALGQGPQFIFQYYEEEERQRGNFPDRFSGHQFPNYSSELNVNALLLGDSALYLCASSLVQEPGGYTFGSGTRLTVV.

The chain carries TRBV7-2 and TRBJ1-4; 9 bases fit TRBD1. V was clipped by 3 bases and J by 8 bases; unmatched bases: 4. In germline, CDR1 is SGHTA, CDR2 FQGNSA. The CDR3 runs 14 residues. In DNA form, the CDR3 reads TGTGCCAGCAGCTTGGACAGGGGAGGGGAAAAACTGTTTTTT. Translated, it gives CASSLDRGGEKLFF. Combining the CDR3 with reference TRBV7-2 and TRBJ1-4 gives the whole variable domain GAGVSQSPSNKVTEKGKDVELRCDPISGHTALYWYRQSLGQGLEFLIYFQGNSAPDKSGLPSDRFSAERTGGSVSTLTIQRTQQEDSAVYLCASSLDRGGEKLFFGSGTQLSVL.

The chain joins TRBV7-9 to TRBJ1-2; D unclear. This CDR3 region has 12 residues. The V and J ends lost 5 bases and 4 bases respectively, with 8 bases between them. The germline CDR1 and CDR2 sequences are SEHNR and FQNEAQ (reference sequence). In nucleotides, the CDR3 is TGTGCCAGCAGCCGAGAACTCTATGGCTACACCTTC. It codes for CASSRELYGYTF.

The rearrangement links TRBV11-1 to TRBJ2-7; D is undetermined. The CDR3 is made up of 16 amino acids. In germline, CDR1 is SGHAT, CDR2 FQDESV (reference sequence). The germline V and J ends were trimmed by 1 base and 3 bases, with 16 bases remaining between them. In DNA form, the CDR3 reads TGTGCCAGCAGCTTAGAATCCCCCAGGTGGGACTACGAGCAGTACTTC. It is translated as CASSLESPRWDYEQYF.

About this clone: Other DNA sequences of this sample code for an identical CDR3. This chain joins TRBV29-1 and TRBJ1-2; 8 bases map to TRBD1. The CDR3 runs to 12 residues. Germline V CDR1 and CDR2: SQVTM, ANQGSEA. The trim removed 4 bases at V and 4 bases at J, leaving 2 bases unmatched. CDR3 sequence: CSVGQGSYGYTF. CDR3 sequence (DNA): TGCAGCGTTGGACAGGGGAGCTATGGCTACACCTTC.

The DNA for the CDR3 is TGTGCCTGGAGTGTAGGGGTAAACACCATATATTTT. Translated, it gives CAWSVGVNTIYF. The V and J genes are TRBV30 and TRBJ1-3; maybe TRBD1 (5 bases). The germline CDR1 and CDR2 sequences are GTSNPN and SVGIG (reference sequence). There are 12 residues in the CDR3. Deletions cut 0 bases from V and 6 bases from J, with 6 bases between.

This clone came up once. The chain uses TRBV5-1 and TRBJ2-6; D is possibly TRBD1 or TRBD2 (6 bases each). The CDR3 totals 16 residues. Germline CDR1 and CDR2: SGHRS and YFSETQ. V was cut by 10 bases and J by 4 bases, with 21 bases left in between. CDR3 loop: CASTGAALIGANVLTF. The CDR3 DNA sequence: TGCGCCTCCACGGGGGCCGCCTTAATAGGGGCCAACGTCCTGACTTTC.

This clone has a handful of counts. The CDR3 region has the DNA TGTGCCACCAGCAGGGGAATTTTGGAGCCCCAGCATTTT. It codes for CATSRGILEPQHF. V usage is TRBV15 and J usage is TRBJ1-5; the D is unclear. V lost 3 bases to trimming and J lost 8 bases, with 11 bases between them. The CDR3 extends over 13 amino acids. CDR1 LNHNV and CDR2 YYDKDF come from the germline V gene (reference sequence).

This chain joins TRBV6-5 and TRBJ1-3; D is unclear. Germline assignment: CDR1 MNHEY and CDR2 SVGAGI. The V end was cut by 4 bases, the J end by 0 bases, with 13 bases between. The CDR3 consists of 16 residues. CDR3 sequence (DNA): TGTGCCAGCAGTTTCCGGCAGAGACTCTCTGGAAACACCATATATTTT. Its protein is CASSFRQRLSGNTIYF.

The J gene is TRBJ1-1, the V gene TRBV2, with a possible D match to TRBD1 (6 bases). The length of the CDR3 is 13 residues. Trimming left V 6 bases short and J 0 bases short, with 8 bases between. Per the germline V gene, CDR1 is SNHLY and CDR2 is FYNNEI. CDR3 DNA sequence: TGTGCCAGCAGAACAGGGATGAACACTGAAGCTTTCTTT. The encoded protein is CASRTGMNTEAFF.

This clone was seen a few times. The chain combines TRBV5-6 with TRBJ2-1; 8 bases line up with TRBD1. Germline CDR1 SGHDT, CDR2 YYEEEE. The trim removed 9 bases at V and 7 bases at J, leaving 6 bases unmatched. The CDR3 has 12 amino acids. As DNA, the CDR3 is TGTGCCACTAGACAGGGGTGGAATGAGCAGTTCTTC. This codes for CATRQGWNEQFF.

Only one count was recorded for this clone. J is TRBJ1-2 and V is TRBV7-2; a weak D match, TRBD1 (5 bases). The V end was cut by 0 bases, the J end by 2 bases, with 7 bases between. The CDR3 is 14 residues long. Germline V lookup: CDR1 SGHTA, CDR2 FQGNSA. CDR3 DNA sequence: TGTGCCAGCAGCTTAGCTAGACAGAACTATGGCTACACCTTC. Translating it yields CASSLARQNYGYTF.

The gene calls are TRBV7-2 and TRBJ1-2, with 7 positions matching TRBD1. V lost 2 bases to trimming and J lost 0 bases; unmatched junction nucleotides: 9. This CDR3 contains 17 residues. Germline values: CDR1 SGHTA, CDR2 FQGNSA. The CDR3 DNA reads TGTGCCAGCAGCTTAAGACAGGGCTGGGGTCCTAACTATGGCTACACCTTC. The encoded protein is CASSLRQGWGPNYGYTF.